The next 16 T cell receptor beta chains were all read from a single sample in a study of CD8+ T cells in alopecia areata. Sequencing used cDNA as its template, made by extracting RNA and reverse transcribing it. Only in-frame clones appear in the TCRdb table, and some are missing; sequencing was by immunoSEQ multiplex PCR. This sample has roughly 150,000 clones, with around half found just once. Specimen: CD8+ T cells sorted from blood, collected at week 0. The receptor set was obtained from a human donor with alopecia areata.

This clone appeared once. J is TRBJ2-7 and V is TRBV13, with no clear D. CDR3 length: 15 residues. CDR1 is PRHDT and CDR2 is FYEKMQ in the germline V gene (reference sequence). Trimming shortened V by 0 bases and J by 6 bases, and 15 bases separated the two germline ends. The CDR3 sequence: CASSLGPQAQSEQYF. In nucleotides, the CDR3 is TGTGCCAGCAGCTTAGGCCCCCAGGCCCAGTCCGAGCAGTACTTC.

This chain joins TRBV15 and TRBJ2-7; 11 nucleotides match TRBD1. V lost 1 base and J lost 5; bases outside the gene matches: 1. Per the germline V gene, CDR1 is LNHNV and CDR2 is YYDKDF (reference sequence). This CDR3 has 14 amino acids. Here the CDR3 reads CATSRVGQGDEQYF. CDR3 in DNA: TGTGCCACCAGCAGAGTGGGACAGGGGGACGAGCAGTACTTC.

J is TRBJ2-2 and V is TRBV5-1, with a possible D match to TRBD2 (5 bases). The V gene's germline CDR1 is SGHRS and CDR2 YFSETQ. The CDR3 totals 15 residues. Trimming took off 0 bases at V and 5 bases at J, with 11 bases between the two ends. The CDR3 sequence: CASSLGPAGTGELFF. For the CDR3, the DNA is TGCGCCAGCAGCTTGGGCCCCGCGGGTACCGGGGAGCTGTTTTTT.

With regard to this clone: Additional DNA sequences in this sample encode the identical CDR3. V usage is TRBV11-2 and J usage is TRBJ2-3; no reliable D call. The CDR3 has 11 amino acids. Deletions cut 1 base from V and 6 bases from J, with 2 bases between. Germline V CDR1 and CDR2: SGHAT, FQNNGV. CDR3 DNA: TGTGCCAGCAGCTTAGGTGATACGCAGTATTTT. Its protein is CASSLGDTQYF.

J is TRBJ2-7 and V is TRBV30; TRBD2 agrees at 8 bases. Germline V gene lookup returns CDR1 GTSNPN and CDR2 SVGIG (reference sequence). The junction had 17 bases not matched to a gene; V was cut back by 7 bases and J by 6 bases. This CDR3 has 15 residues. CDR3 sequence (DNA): TGTGCCTCTTCGGGTAGCGGGGCCAGTTTTGGCGAGCAGTACTTC. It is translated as CASSGSGASFGEQYF.

CDR3 sequence: CASSIGATDGYTF. In DNA form, the CDR3 reads TGTGCCAGTAGTATAGGTGCGACGGATGGCTACACCTTC. V and J are TRBV19 and TRBJ1-2; D not resolved. The CDR3 spans 13 residues. Germline CDR1 and CDR2: LNHDA and SQIVND (reference sequence). Trimming pared 1 base from V and 6 bases from J, leaving 9 bases between. Filled out from reference TRBV19 and TRBJ1-2, the complete variable domain reads DGGITQSPKYLFRKEGQNVTLSCEQNLNHDAMYWYRQDPGQGLRLIYYSQIVNDFQKGDIAEGYSVSREKKESFPLTVTSAQKNPTAFYLCASSIGATDGYTFGSGTRLTVV.

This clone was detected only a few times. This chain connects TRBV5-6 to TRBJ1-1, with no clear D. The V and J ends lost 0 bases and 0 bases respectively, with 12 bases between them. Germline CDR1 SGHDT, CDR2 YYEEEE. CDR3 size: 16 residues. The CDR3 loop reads CASSLVSGRMNTEAFF. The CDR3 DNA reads TGTGCCAGCAGCTTGGTTAGCGGCAGGATGAACACTGAAGCTTTCTTT.

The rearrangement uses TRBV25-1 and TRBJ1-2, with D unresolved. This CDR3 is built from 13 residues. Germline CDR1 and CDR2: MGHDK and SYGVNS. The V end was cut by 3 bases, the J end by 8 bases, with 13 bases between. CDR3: CASSDAWSRGYTF. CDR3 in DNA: TGTGCCAGCAGTGATGCCTGGTCAAGAGGCTACACCTTC.

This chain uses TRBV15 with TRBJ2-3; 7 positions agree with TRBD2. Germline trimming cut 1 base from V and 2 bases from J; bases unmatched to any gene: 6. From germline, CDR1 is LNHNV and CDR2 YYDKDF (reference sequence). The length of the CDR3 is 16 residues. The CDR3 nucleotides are TGTGCCACCAGCAGAGTCAGGCGGGGGAACACAGATACGCAGTATTTT. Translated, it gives CATSRVRRGNTDTQYF.

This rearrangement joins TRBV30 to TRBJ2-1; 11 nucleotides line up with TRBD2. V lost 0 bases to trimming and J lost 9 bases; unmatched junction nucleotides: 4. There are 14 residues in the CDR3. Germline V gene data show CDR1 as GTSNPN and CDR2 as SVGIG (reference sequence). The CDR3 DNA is TGTGCCTGGAGTGTACTAGCGGGGGTGCGTGAGCAGTTCTTC. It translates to CAWSVLAGVREQFF.

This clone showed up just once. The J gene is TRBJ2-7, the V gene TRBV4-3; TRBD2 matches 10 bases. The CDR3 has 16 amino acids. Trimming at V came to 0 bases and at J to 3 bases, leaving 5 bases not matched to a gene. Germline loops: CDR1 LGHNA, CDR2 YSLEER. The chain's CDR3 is CASSQDKASGGYEQYF. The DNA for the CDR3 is TGCGCCAGCAGCCAAGATAAGGCTAGCGGGGGCTACGAGCAGTACTTC.

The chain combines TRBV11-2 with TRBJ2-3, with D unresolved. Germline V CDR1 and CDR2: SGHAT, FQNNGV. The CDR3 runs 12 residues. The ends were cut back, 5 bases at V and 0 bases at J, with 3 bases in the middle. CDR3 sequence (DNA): TGTGCCAGCAGCGGAAGCACAGATACGCAGTATTTT. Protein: CASSGSTDTQYF.

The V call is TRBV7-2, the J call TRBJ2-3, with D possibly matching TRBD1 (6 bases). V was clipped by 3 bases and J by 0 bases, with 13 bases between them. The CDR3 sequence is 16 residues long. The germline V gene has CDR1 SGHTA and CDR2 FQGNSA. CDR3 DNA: TGTGCCAGCAGCTTTCCAGGGGAAGCTAGCACAGATACGCAGTATTTT. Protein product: CASSFPGEASTDTQYF.

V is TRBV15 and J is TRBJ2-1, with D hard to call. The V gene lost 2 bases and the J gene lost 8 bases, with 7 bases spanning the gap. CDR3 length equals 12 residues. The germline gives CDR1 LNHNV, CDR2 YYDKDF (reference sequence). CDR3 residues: CATSRFMDEQFF. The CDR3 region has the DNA TGTGCCACCAGCAGATTCATGGATGAGCAGTTCTTC.

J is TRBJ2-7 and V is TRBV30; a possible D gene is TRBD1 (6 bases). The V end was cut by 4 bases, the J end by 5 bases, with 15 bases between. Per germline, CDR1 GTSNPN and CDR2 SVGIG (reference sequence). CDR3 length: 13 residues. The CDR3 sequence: CAWTPGVRDEQYF. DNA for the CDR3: TGTGCCTGGACCCCAGGGGTAAGGGACGAGCAGTACTTC.

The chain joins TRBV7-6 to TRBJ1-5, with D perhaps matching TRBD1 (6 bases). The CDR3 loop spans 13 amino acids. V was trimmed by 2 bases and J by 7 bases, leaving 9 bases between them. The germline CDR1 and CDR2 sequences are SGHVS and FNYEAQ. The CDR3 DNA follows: TGTGCCAGCAGCTTAAGAGGGGGACAGCCCCAGCATTTT. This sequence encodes CASSLRGGQPQHF.